This record concerns one T cell receptor beta chain sequence. Germline V CDR1 and CDR2: MDHEN, SYDVKM. V was shortened by 7 bases and J by 10 bases, with 20 bases between the two germline ends. The CDR3 totals 15 residues. The time point was: pretreatment peripheral blood. Clones were sequenced by immunoSEQ multiplex PCR, and TCRdb holds only the in-frame ones, with some missing. The data contain 15,000 to 20,000 clones, 70% to 90% of them singletons. The record originates from a study of PD-L1 blockade in urothelial cancer. Turning to the study itself: Intravenous atezolizumab, 1,200 mg every 3 weeks, was begun by patients in the mid-2010s. Prior exposure to chemotherapy in patients amounted to 0 to 3 regimens received.

This sequence originates from a man between 65 and 85 years old with urothelial cancer. The sample consisted of PBMCs, taken around atezolizumab (anti-PD-L1) treatment. The genes are TRBV28 and TRBJ1-6; maybe TRBD1 (5 bases). The CDR3 DNA sequence: TGTGCCAGCAAGCCCGGGGGTCTTGAGTGGTCACCCCTCCACTTT. Translating it yields CASKPGGLEWSPLHF.